One and the same sample provided the 21 T cell receptor beta chains below, sequenced in a study of T cell changes during pregnancy in multiple sclerosis. Clones were read by immunoSEQ multiplex PCR, and TCRdb kept only the in-frame ones, dropping some. Of some 66,000 clones in the sample, roughly nine tenths were seen once. This specimen was CD8+ T cells from peripheral blood mononuclear cells, taken before pregnancy. The receptors derive from a female donor with multiple sclerosis, enrolled in a pregnancy study.

The chain employs TRBV5-5 and TRBJ2-7; D gene ambiguous. Germline values: CDR1 SGHKS, CDR2 YYEKEE (reference sequence). Trimming stripped 0 bases from V and 0 bases from J, with 10 bases between. This CDR3 is 15 amino acids long. The CDR3 reads CASSLGIPSSYEQYF. DNA for the CDR3: TGTGCCAGCAGCTTGGGCATCCCGAGCTCCTACGAGCAGTACTTC. Together with reference TRBV5-5 and TRBJ2-7, the CDR3 gives the full variable domain: DAGVTQSPTHLIKTRGQQVTLRCSPISGHKSVSWYQQVLGQGPQFIFQYYEKEERGRGNFPDRFSARQFPNYSSELNVNALLLGDSALYLCASSLGIPSSYEQYFGPGTRLTVT.

The rearrangement links TRBV6-5 to TRBJ2-2; TRBD2 aligns across 12 bases. The CDR3 is 16 residues long. In germline, CDR1 is MNHEY, CDR2 SVGAGI. The junction had 4 bases not matched to a gene; V was cut back by 4 bases and J by 4 bases. CDR3 residues: CASSLLAGGLTGELFF. The CDR3 DNA follows: TGTGCCAGCAGTTTGCTAGCGGGGGGGCTCACCGGGGAGCTGTTTTTT.

The chain has TRBV5-1 and TRBJ1-5, with D perhaps matching TRBD1 (6 bases). Trimming cost V 0 bases and J 2 bases, with 15 bases left between them. Germline CDR1 SGHRS, CDR2 YFSETQ. This CDR3 has 17 residues. This CDR3 reads CASSLVPQGSGNQPQHF. The CDR3 DNA reads as TGCGCCAGCAGCTTGGTTCCCCAGGGGTCGGGCAATCAGCCCCAGCATTTT.

The J gene is TRBJ1-1, the V gene TRBV13; D is possibly TRBD1 (5 bases). V was cut by 6 bases and J by 3 bases, with 11 bases left in between. Germline assignment: CDR1 PRHDT and CDR2 FYEKMQ (reference sequence). This CDR3 has 13 amino acids. CDR3 in DNA: TGTGCCAGCAGTTGGGGGGGGGACACTGAAGCTTTCTTT. It translates to CASSWGGDTEAFF.

The chain carries TRBV9 and TRBJ2-2, with D possibly TRBD1 on 5 matching bases. Germline values: CDR1 SGDLS, CDR2 YYNGEE. Trimming removed 3 bases from V and 8 bases from J, with 8 bases in between. This CDR3 spans 12 amino acids. The CDR3 loop reads CASSARQGELFF. CDR3 bases: TGTGCCAGCAGCGCCCGACAGGGGGAGCTGTTTTTT.

This chain joins TRBV9 and TRBJ2-1; 8 bases match TRBD2. Per germline, CDR1 SGDLS and CDR2 YYNGEE. J lost 7 bases, V lost 0 bases, and 12 bases had no gene match. This CDR3 contains 17 residues. This CDR3 is CASSVEGGSGGGNEQFF. The CDR3, as DNA: TGTGCCAGCAGCGTAGAAGGAGGGAGCGGGGGTGGGAATGAGCAGTTCTTC.

This clone was counted a few times. The chain carries TRBV27 and TRBJ1-6; D remains ambiguous. Per germline, CDR1 MNHEY and CDR2 SMNVEV (reference sequence). Trimming pared 3 bases from V and 6 bases from J, leaving 12 bases between. The CDR3 loop spans 15 amino acids. The CDR3 coding sequence is TGTGCCAGCAGTTTCGTACGGGAACTTAATTCACCCCTCCACTTT. Protein sequence: CASSFVRELNSPLHF.

This CDR3 reads CASSSGQSEQYF. CDR3 DNA sequence: TGTGCCAGCAGCTCAGGACAGAGCGAGCAGTACTTC. The genes are TRBV13 and TRBJ2-7; weak D call: TRBD1 (6 bases). Germline V gene sequence: CDR1 PRHDT, CDR2 FYEKMQ (reference sequence). The V end lost 4 bases, the J end lost 6 bases, and 10 bases lay between the germline ends. There are 12 residues in the CDR3. Combining the CDR3 with reference TRBV13 and TRBJ2-7 gives the whole variable domain AAGVIQSPRHLIKEKRETATLKCYPIPRHDTVYWYQQGPGQDPQFLISFYEKMQSDKGSIPDRFSAQQFSDYHSELNMSSLELGDSALYFCASSSGQSEQYFGPGTRLTVT.

This clone was found a few times. The chain is built from TRBV29-1 and TRBJ2-1; 7 bases are shared with TRBD2. In germline, CDR1 is SQVTM, CDR2 ANQGSEA. Losses at the gene ends were 5 bases for V and 0 bases for J; bases not matched to a gene: 4. The CDR3 has 14 residues. CDR3 sequence (DNA): TGCAGCGTTCCGGGGGGTAGCTCCTACAATGAGCAGTTCTTC. It is translated as CSVPGGSSYNEQFF.

The V gene is TRBV11-2, the J gene TRBJ1-2, with 7 bases identical to TRBD1. Trimming cost V 6 bases and J 4 bases; bases outside gene matches: 5. The CDR3 has 13 amino acids. The germline V gene encodes CDR1 SGHAT and CDR2 FQNNGV. The CDR3 DNA reads as TGTGCCAGCAGTAAAGGGGACAGCTATGGCTACACCTTC. This sequence encodes CASSKGDSYGYTF. The variable domain in full, completed from reference TRBV11-2 and TRBJ1-2, reads EAGVAQSPRYKIIEKRQSVAFWCNPISGHATLYWYQQILGQGPKLLIQFQNNGVVDDSQLPKDRFSAERLKGVDSTLKIQPAKLEDSAVYLCASSKGDSYGYTFGSGTRLTVV.

The V call is TRBV7-8, the J call TRBJ2-1; 9 nucleotides agree with TRBD2. The CDR3 has 16 residues. After removal of 0 bases from V and 2 bases from J, the junction contained 2 bases not matched to a gene. CDR1 is SGHVS, CDR2 FQNEAQ, per germline. The DNA of the CDR3 is TGTGCCAGCAGCTTAGCGGGCGGGGGGGCCTACAATGAGCAGTTCTTC. This encodes CASSLAGGGAYNEQFF.

The J gene is TRBJ2-1, the V gene TRBV5-1, with 12 nucleotides matching TRBD2. The junction had 8 bases not matched to a gene; V was cut back by 0 bases and J by 10 bases. CDR3 length: 16 amino acids. Germline assignment: CDR1 SGHRS and CDR2 YFSETQ. The CDR3 DNA sequence: TGCGCCAGCAGCTTGGCCATGTTGGGACTAGCGGGCGAGCAGTTCTTC. It specifies CASSLAMLGLAGEQFF.

J is TRBJ1-1 and V is TRBV7-9; 9 positions agree with TRBD1. The CDR3 runs 14 residues. The germline V gene encodes CDR1 SEHNR and CDR2 FQNEAQ (reference sequence). Germline trimming cut 4 bases from V and 4 bases from J; bases unmatched to any gene: 4. The CDR3 nucleotides read TGTGCCAGCAGCTATACAGGGGGCGGCACTGAAGCTTTCTTT. This translates into CASSYTGGGTEAFF.

V usage is TRBV4-1 and J usage is TRBJ1-2; TRBD1 matches at 11 bases. Germline trimming cut 0 bases from V and 4 bases from J; bases unmatched to any gene: 4. The CDR3 has 16 residues. Looked up from germline, CDR1 is MGHRA and CDR2 is YSYEKL. The CDR3, as DNA: TGCGCCAGCAGCCAAGACCCCGGGACAGGGGGCTATGGCTACACCTTC. This encodes CASSQDPGTGGYGYTF.

The table lists this clone with a count of one. V gene TRBV19 combines with J gene TRBJ2-2; D might be TRBD2 (6 bases). V dropped 3 bases and J dropped 6 bases, with 14 bases sitting between them. Germline CDR1 LNHDA, CDR2 SQIVND (reference sequence). The CDR3 extends over 15 amino acids. CDR3 protein: CASSIASEGPGELFF. In DNA, the CDR3 is TGTGCCAGTAGTATCGCTAGCGAGGGCCCCGGGGAGCTGTTTTTT. Together with reference TRBV19 and TRBJ2-2, the CDR3 gives the full variable domain: DGGITQSPKYLFRKEGQNVTLSCEQNLNHDAMYWYRQDPGQGLRLIYYSQIVNDFQKGDIAEGYSVSREKKESFPLTVTSAQKNPTAFYLCASSIASEGPGELFFGEGSRLTVL.

V usage is TRBV9 and J usage is TRBJ2-6; 7 nucleotides align to TRBD1. The germline gives CDR1 SGDLS, CDR2 YYNGEE. This CDR3 has 17 amino acids. V dropped 3 bases and J dropped 0; count of bases not matched to a gene: 6. The chain's CDR3 is CASSATGTVSGANVLTF. CDR3 coding DNA: TGTGCCAGCAGCGCTACCGGGACAGTCTCTGGGGCCAACGTCCTGACTTTC.

The rearrangement uses TRBV4-1 and TRBJ1-5, with D possibly matching TRBD1 (5 bases). This CDR3 has 15 residues. Germline CDR1 is MGHRA and CDR2 is YSYEKL. V lost 0 bases, J lost 5 bases, and 11 bases lay in between. CDR3 nucleotide sequence: TGCGCCAGCAGCCAAGAGATGCAGGGATATCAGCCCCAGCATTTT. Translating gives CASSQEMQGYQPQHF.

J is TRBJ1-3 and V is TRBV5-3; D unclear. TRBV5-3 qualifies as an ORF whose function is uncertain. Trimming shortened V by 4 bases and J by 16 bases, and 24 bases separated the two germline ends. The length of the CDR3 is 14 residues. The CDR3 loop reads CARSRRTFGNTGYF. In DNA, the CDR3 is TGTGCCAGAAGCCGGAGAACTTTTGGAAACACCGGGTATTTT.

The chain couples TRBV10-3 to TRBJ1-1, with D unresolved. In germline, CDR1 is ENHRY, CDR2 SYGVKD. The CDR3 covers 15 residues. Trimming took 0 bases from V and 4 from J, leaving 12 bases between them. CDR3 nucleotides: TGTGCCATCAGTGAGTCGAGACAAATAGGCACTGAAGCTTTCTTT. Translated, it gives CAISESRQIGTEAFF.

The chain employs TRBV5-1 and TRBJ2-2; no clear D gene. The CDR3 is 14 residues long. Germline CDR1 is SGHRS and CDR2 is YFSETQ. V lost 2 bases and J lost 1, with 6 bases in between. DNA of the CDR3: TGCGCCAGCAGCTTACCAGAGAACACCGGGGAGCTGTTTTTT. The encoded protein is CASSLPENTGELFF.

The rearrangement links TRBV2 to TRBJ1-6; TRBD1 matches 8 bases. The length of the CDR3 is 14 residues. Germline V lookup: CDR1 SNHLY, CDR2 FYNNEI. J lost 8 bases, V lost 7 bases, and 7 bases had no gene match. CDR3 nucleotide sequence: TGTGCCAGCACTGGGCAGGGGGCAGATTCACCCCTCCACTTT. It specifies CASTGQGADSPLHF.